This entry describes one T cell receptor (beta chain). Autoimmune disease history or systemic immunosuppression led to patients being barred. This entry belongs to a study of OX40 agonist ivuxolimab in advanced cancers. This CDR3 has 14 residues. Germline CDR1 SGHRS, CDR2 YFSETQ. V gave up 2 bases and J gave up 7 bases; unmatched junction bases: 5. Sequenced by immunoSEQ multiplex PCR; TCRdb stores in-frame clones only, minus some. The repertoire has about 45,000 clones, around nine tenths of them found once; the top ten carry about 13%. The chain carries TRBV5-1 and TRBJ2-3; TRBD1 agrees at 9 bases. The receptor comes from an adult with an advanced solid tumor such as melanoma, head and neck, liver or kidney cancer. Sample: CD4+ or CD8+ T cells sorted from blood, taken in a trial of the OX40 agonist ivuxolimab. The CDR3 spells CASSFGTGSNTQYF. In DNA, the CDR3 is TGCGCCAGCAGCTTCGGGACAGGGTCTAATACGCAGTATTTT.